The source of this TCR beta chain is a study of identical twins. Each CDR3 protein gets one entry after TCRdb re-called the 5' RACE reads with MiXCR. This sample has around 280,000 distinct CDR3 sequences, with roughly 8.6% found just once. Germline CDR1 MGHRA, CDR2 YSYEKL. V shed 0 bases and J 7 bases; nucleotides not matched to a gene: 5. The CDR3 covers 15 residues. The same data also went into a second study, on yellow fever vaccine responses in identical twins.

The V gene is TRBV4-1, the J gene TRBJ1-4; 7 bases align to TRBD1. The sequence derives from a woman aged 18-35 years in good health. Sequencing input: memory (CD45RO+) T cells sorted from blood. The CDR3 DNA sequence: TGCGCCAGCAGCCAAGAAGGCAGGGGGGGTGAAAAACTGTTTTTT. Residues: CASSQEGRGGEKLFF.